This paragraph reports one T cell receptor beta chain. Antigen: not known. The repertoire was sequenced with immunoSEQ multiplex PCR; TCRdb's copy has only in-frame clones and lacks some. The sample lists 2 million to 3 million clones, roughly 93% occurring once. The CDR3 length is 18 residues. V was cut by 3 bases and J by 4 bases, with 27 bases left in between. Germline V gives CDR1 SQVTM, CDR2 ANQGSEA. The source of the sample is a study of shared clonotypes between healthy human individuals. Turning to the study itself: Researchers assigned three CD4 naive, three CD4 memory, two CD8 naive and one CD8 memory plate to each donor. Study outcomes and limitations: Several donors shared approximately 5% of their naive CD4 clonotypes. Larger estimated richness was generally recorded for naive subsets relative to memory subsets.

The V call is TRBV29-1, the J call TRBJ1-2; D is possibly TRBD1 (5 bases). The receptor comes from a man aged 18 to 30 in good health. Some clones in this sample may be carry-over from other donors' samples. The sample comprised naive CD4+ T cells from PBMCs. Indicated subset: CD45RA+ positively selected. CDR3 sequence: CSVEGGKAGPPPIYGYTF. CDR3 nucleotides: TGCAGCGTTGAGGGGGGGAAGGCGGGGCCCCCTCCCATCTATGGCTACACCTTC.